These 15 T cell receptor beta chains share one sample of origin, sequenced in a study of identical twins. One entry per CDR3 protein, called by TCRdb with MiXCR from the 5' RACE reads. This sample carries fewer than 800,000 distinct CDR3 sequences, 7% to 7.5% of them seen once, and the ten largest clones take 1.5% to 2%. These sequences were also reported in another study, on yellow fever vaccine responses in identical twins.

Sample: PBMCs. The receptors originated from a woman aged 18-35 years in good health.

This clonotype was recorded at least ten times. The chain carries TRBV5-1 and TRBJ2-1; no reliable D call. Trimming left V 5 bases short and J 1 base short, with 10 bases between. Germline CDR1 SGHRS, CDR2 YFSETQ. The CDR3 has 14 amino acids. The CDR3 DNA follows: TGCGCCAGCAGATCGGTGGGGTCCTACAATGAGCAGTTCTTC. It is translated as CASRSVGSYNEQFF.

The table lists this clonotype with a few counts. V gene TRBV12-5 combines with J gene TRBJ2-7; 13 nucleotides align to TRBD2. The germline V gene encodes CDR1 LGHNT and CDR2 FRNRAP. This CDR3 comprises 17 residues. The J segment lost 2 bases and the V segment lost 0 bases, leaving 4 bases of the junction unmatched. This CDR3 reads CASGLVGLAGATYEQYF. CDR3 in DNA: TGTGCTAGTGGTTTGGTAGGACTAGCGGGAGCAACCTACGAGCAGTACTTC.

This clonotype was counted a few times. The V gene is TRBV12-3 or TRBV12-4, the J gene TRBJ2-1; D may correspond to TRBD1 or TRBD2 (5 bases each). The V end was cut by 3 bases, the J end by 0 bases, with 9 bases between. CDR3 size: 15 residues. DNA for the CDR3: TGTGCCAGCAGTTTTGAGAGGGGCTCCTACAATGAGCAGTTCTTC. Amino acids: CASSFERGSYNEQFF.

The chain uses TRBV28 and TRBJ2-2; no clear D. V was clipped by 4 bases and J by 9 bases, with 12 bases between them. The CDR3 is made up of 13 amino acids. Germline CDR1 and CDR2: MDHEN and SYDVKM. The CDR3 spells CASSSKLARELFF. The CDR3 DNA reads as TGTGCCAGCAGTTCCAAACTCGCCAGGGAGCTGTTTTTT.

The rearrangement links TRBV2 to TRBJ1-1; 7 nucleotides agree with TRBD1. V dropped 8 bases and J dropped 0; count of bases not matched to a gene: 15. CDR3 length: 17 residues. In germline, CDR1 is SNHLY, CDR2 FYNNEI. In DNA, the CDR3 is TGTGCCAGCTCACCAACGACAGGGAAGACCTTGAACACTGAAGCTTTCTTT. Amino acids: CASSPTTGKTLNTEAFF.

This clonotype was counted a few times. The V gene is TRBV24-1, the J gene TRBJ1-5; D call uncertain. CDR3 length equals 13 residues. The V gene's germline CDR1 is KGHDR and CDR2 SFDVKD. The V end lost 4 bases, the J end lost 4 bases, and 7 bases lay between the germline ends. In DNA form, the CDR3 reads TGTGCCACCAGTGAAGGGTCTAATCAGCCCCAGCATTTT. Translating gives CATSEGSNQPQHF.

This clonotype occurred a few times. The V call is TRBV21-1, the J call TRBJ2-7; no check of the table's D call, TRBD1, against the DNA was made. TRBV21-1 is termed a pseudogene. This CDR3 spans 15 amino acids. DNA of the CDR3: TGTGCCAGCCATCCACCCGGGACAGGCTCGTGTGAGCAGTACGTC. Amino acids: CASHPPGTGSCEQYV.

This clonotype has more than one count but fewer than ten. This chain joins TRBV5-1 and TRBJ2-1; D perhaps matches TRBD2 (6 bases). The V gene lost 4 bases and the J gene lost 4 bases, with 18 bases spanning the gap. This CDR3 has 16 amino acids. From germline, CDR1 is SGHRS and CDR2 YFSETQ. The CDR3 sequence: CASSPWLSGEYNEQFF. As DNA, the CDR3 is TGCGCCAGCAGCCCGTGGCTATCGGGAGAATACAATGAGCAGTTCTTC. The variable domain in full, with the rest retrieved from reference TRBV5-1 and TRBJ2-1, is KAGVTQTPRYLIKTRGQQVTLSCSPISGHRSVSWYQQTPGQGLQFLFEYFSETQRNKGNFPGRFSGRQFSNSRSEMNVSTLELGDSALYLCASSPWLSGEYNEQFFGPGTRLTVL.

V usage is TRBV20-1 and J usage is TRBJ2-5, with TRBD2 matching 10 bases. There are 17 residues in the CDR3. V trimming: 3 bases; J trimming: 2 bases; junction bases outside the gene matches: 12. Per the germline V gene, CDR1 is DFQATT and CDR2 is SNEGSKA (reference sequence). The CDR3 nucleotides read TGCAGTGCTAGCGGACTAGCGGTATGGGCGCAACAAGAGACCCAGTACTTC. Translated: CSASGLAVWAQQETQYF.

This clonotype was recorded a few times. This chain uses TRBV20-1 with TRBJ2-2, with 9 bases identical to TRBD1. This CDR3 is built from 14 residues. With 0 bases clipped from V and 8 bases from J, the junction kept 4 bases outside the gene matches. CDR1 is DFQATT and CDR2 is SNEGSKA in the germline V gene (reference sequence). The CDR3 region has the DNA TGCAGTGCTAGAGATTACAGGGGGCGAGGGGAGCTGTTTTTT. Encoded protein: CSARDYRGRGELFF.

This clonotype was seen ten or more times. The V gene is TRBV10-2, the J gene TRBJ2-1; D ambiguous. Germline V lookup: CDR1 WSHSY, CDR2 SAAADI. Trimming removed 4 bases at V and 8 bases at J, with 9 bases between. This CDR3 spans 12 amino acids. DNA of the CDR3: TGCGCCAGCAGTGTGGGAACCGATGAGCAGTTCTTC. As protein: CASSVGTDEQFF.

This clonotype was seen more than once but under ten times. This sequence joins TRBV20-1 and TRBJ2-1, with D possibly being TRBD2 (6 bases). This CDR3 comprises 11 residues. The germline V gene has CDR1 DFQATT and CDR2 SNEGSKA (reference sequence). CDR3 sequence (DNA): TGCAGCAGTTCTAGCGAGGGGCCGCAGTTCTTC. Protein sequence: CSSSSEGPQFF.

The rearrangement links TRBV27 to TRBJ2-2; 7 bases map to TRBD2. Germline trimming cut 6 bases from V and 6 bases from J; bases unmatched to any gene: 7. The length of the CDR3 is 14 residues. In germline, CDR1 is MNHEY, CDR2 SMNVEV (reference sequence). The CDR3 loop reads CASRREGQPGELFF. CDR3 sequence (DNA): TGTGCCAGCAGGAGGGAGGGGCAACCCGGGGAGCTGTTTTTT.

The CDR3 loop is CASSGKRGGITDTQYF. CDR3 coding DNA: TGTGCCAGCAGCGGCAAGCGGGGGGGGATCACAGATACGCAGTATTTT. The chain combines TRBV7-6 with TRBJ2-3, with 10 bases that match TRBD2. The CDR3 runs to 16 residues. Per the germline V gene, CDR1 is SGHVS and CDR2 is FNYEAQ. The V segment lost 5 bases and the J segment 2 bases; nucleotides outside the gene matches: 7. Based on the CDR3 plus reference TRBV7-6 and TRBJ2-3, the full variable domain is GAGVSQSPRYKVTKRGQDVALRCDPISGHVSLYWYRQALGQGPEFLTYFNYEAQQDKSGLPNDRFSAERPEGSISTLTIQRTEQRDSAMYRCASSGKRGGITDTQYFGPGTRLTVL.

This clonotype was picked up a small number of times. The gene calls are TRBV11-3 and TRBJ2-7; weak D call: TRBD2 (5 bases). With 2 bases removed from V and 0 bases from J, the gap between germline ends came to 14 bases. The CDR3 is made up of 16 amino acids. Germline V gives CDR1 SGHNT, CDR2 YENEEA. The CDR3 protein is CASSLISVQPSYEQYF. The CDR3 coding sequence is TGTGCCAGCAGCTTAATTAGCGTACAGCCCTCCTACGAGCAGTACTTC.